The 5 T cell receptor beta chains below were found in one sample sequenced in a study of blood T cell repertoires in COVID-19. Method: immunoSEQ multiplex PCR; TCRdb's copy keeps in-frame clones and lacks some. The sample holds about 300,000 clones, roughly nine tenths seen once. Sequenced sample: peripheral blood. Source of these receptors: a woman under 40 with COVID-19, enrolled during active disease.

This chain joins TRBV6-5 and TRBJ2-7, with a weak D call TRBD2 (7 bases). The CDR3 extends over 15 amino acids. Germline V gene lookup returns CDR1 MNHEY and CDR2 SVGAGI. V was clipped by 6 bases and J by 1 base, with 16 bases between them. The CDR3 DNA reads TGTGCCAGCAGGGGTGGAGGGAGGGGGTCCTACGAGCAGTACTTC. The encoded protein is CASRGGGRGSYEQYF.

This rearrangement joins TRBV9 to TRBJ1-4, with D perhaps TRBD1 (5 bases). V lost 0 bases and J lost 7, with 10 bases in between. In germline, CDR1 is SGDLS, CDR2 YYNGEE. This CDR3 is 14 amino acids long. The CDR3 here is CASSVEGDFEKLFF. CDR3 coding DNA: TGTGCCAGCAGCGTAGAAGGGGATTTTGAAAAACTGTTTTTT.

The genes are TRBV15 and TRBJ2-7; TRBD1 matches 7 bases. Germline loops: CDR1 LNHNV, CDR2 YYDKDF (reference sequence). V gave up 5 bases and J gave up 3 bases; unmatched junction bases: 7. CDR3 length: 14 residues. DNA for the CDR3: TGTGCCACCAGCCCCGACAGGGCCAACTACGAGCAGTACTTC. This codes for CATSPDRANYEQYF.

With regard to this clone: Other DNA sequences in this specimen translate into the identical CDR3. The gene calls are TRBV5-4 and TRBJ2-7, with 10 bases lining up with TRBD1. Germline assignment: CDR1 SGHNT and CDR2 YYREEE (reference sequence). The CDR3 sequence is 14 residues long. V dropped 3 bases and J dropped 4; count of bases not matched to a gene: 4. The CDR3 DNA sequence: TGTGCCAGCAGCTCCGGGACAGGGGTTTACGAGCAGTACTTC. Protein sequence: CASSSGTGVYEQYF.

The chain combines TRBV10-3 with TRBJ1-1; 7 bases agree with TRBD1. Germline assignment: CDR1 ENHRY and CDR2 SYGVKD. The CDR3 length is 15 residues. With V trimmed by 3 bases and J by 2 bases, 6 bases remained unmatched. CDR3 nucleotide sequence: TGTGCCATCAGTGATGCCGGGACAGCTAACACTGAAGCTTTCTTT. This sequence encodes CAISDAGTANTEAFF.